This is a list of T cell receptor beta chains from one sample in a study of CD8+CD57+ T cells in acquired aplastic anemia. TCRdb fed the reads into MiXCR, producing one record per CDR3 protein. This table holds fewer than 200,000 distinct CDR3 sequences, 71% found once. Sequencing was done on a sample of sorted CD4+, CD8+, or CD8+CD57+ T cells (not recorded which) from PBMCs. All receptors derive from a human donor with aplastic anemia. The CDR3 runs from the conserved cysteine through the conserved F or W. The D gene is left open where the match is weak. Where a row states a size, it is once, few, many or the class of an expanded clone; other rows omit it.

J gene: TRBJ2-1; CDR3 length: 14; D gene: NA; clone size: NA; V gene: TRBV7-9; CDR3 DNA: TGTGCCAGCAGCTTATGGGCTAGCGCCAATGTGCAGTTCTTC; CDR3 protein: CASSLWASANVQFF
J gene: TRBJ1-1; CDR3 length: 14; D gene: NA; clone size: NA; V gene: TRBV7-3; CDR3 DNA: TGTGCCAGCAGCCTTGGGTCGGGATTGGGGGGGGCTTTCTTT; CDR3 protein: CASSLGSGLGGAFF
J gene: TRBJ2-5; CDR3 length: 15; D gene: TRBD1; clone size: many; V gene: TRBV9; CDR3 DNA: TGTGCCAGCAGCGTAAGGACAGGGGGCCAAGAGACCCAGTACTTC; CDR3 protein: CASSVRTGGQETQYF
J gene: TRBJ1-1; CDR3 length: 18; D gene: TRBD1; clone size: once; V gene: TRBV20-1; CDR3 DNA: TGCAGTGCTAGAATCCGGCCGGGACAGGGGGGCTCGAACACTGAAGCTTTCTTT; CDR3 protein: CSARIRPGQGGSNTEAFF
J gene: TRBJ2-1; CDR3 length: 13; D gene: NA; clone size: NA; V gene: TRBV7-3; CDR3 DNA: TGTGCCAGCAGCTTATCAGAGGACAATGAGCAGTTCTTC; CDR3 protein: CASSLSEDNEQFF
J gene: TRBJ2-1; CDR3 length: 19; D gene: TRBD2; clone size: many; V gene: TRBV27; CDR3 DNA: TGTGCCAGCAGTTCTCCACTAGCGGGAGGACCGTACTCCTACAATGAGCAGTTCTTC; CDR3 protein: CASSSPLAGGPYSYNEQFF
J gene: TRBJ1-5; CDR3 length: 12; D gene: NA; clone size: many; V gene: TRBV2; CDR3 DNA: TGTGCCAGTCAGGACACCAATCAGCCCCAGCATTTT; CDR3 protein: CASQDTNQPQHF
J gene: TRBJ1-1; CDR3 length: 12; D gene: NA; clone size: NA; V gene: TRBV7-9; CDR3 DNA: TGTGCCAGCAGCTCCCTCGGGGTTGAAGCTTTCTTT; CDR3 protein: CASSSLGVEAFF
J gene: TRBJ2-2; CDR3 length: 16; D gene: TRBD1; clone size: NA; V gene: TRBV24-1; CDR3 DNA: TGTGCCACCAGTGATTTGGACAGGGGAGGTATCGGGGAGCTGTTTTTT; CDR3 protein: CATSDLDRGGIGELFF
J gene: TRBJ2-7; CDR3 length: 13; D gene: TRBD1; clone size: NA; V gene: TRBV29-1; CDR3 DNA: TGCAGCGTTTGGGACAGGGGCTTTAGAGAGCAGTACTTC; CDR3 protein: CSVWDRGFREQYF
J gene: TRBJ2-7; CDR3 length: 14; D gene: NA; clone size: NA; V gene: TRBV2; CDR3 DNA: TGTGCCAGCAGGGCCGGGACCGTACTGTACGAGCAGTACTTC; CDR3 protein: CASRAGTVLYEQYF
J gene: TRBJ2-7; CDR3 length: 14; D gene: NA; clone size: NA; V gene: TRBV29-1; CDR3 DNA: TGCAGCGTTAGGGACCCATCATACCGCTACGAGCAGTACTTC; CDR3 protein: CSVRDPSYRYEQYF
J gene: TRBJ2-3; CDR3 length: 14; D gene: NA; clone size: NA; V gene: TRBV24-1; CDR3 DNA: TGTGCCACCAGGGGTGAGGGAAGCACAGATACGCAGTATTTT; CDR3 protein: CATRGEGSTDTQYF
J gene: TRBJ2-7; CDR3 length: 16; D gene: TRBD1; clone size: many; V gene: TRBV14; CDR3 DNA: TGTGCCAGCAGACAACAGGGGGCAGGCCTCCCCTACGAGCAGTACTTC; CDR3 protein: CASRQQGAGLPYEQYF
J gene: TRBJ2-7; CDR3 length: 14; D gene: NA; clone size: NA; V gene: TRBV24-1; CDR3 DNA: TGTGCCACCAGTGATAACCGGGGATCGGACGAGCAGTACTTC; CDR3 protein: CATSDNRGSDEQYF
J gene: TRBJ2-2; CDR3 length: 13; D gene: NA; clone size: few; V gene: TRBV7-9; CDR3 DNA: TGTGGCGCGGGACTTCTAAACACCGGGGAGCTGTTTTTT; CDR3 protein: CGAGLLNTGELFF
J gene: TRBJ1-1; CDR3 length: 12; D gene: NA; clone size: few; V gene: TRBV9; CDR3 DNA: TGTGCCAGCAGCGTAAGGGGCACTGAAGCTTTCTTT; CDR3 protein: CASSVRGTEAFF
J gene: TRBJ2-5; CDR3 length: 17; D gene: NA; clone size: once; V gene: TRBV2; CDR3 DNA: TGTGCCAGCAGTGAATCGGCGGGTTCCCTCTACTACGAGACCCAGTACTTC; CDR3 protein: CASSESAGSLYYETQYF
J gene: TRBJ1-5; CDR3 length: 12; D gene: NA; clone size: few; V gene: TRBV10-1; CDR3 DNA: TGCGCCAGCGCAGGAACGCGACAGCCCCAGCATTTT; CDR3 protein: CASAGTRQPQHF
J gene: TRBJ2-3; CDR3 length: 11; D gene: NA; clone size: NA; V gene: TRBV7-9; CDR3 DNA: TGTGCAGGCCTCTGGGGGGATACGCAGTATTTT; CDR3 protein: CAGLWGDTQYF
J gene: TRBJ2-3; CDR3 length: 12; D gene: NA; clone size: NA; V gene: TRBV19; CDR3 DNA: TGTGCCAGTAGTCGCCCGAGGGATACGCAGTATTTT; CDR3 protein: CASSRPRDTQYF
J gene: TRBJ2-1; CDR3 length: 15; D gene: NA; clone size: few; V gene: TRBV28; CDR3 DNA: TGTGCCAGCAGTTTTATGGGGGGGCCCTACAATGAGCAGTTCTTC; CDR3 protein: CASSFMGGPYNEQFF
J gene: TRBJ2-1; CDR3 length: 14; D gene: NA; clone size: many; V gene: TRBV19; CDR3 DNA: TGTGCCAGTAGTAGGGCTAGCCCCTACAATGAGCAGTTCTTC; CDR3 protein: CASSRASPYNEQFF
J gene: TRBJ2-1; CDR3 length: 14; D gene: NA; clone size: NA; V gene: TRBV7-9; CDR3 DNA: TGTGCCAGCAGCCTGGATCAGGGGATCAATGAGCAGTTCTTC; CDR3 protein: CASSLDQGINEQFF
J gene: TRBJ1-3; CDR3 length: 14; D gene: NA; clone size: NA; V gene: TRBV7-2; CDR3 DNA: TGTGCCAGCAGCTTACTTCTCTCTGGAAACACCATATATTTT; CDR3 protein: CASSLLLSGNTIYF
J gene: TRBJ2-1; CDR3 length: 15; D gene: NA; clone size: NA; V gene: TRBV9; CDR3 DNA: TGTGCCAGCAGCGTAGTCCAGACAAATTACAATGAGCAGTTCTTC; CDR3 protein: CASSVVQTNYNEQFF
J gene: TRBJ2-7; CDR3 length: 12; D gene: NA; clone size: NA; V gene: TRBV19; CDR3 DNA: TGTGCCAGTAGTATTTCGCAGGGAGAGCAGTACTTC; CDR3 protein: CASSISQGEQYF
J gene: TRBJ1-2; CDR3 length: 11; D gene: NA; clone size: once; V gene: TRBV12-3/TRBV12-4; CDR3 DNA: TGTGCCAGCAGTGCGTTATTGGGCTACACCTTC; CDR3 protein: CASSALLGYTF
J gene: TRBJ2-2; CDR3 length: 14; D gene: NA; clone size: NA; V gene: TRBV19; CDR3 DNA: TGTGCCAGTAATCAACAGGGTACCACCGGGGAGCTGTTTTTT; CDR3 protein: CASNQQGTTGELFF
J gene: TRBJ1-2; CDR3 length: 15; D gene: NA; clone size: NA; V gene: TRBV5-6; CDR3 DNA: TGTGCCAGCAGCGCGGGGGAGGACGAGGTCTATGGCTACACCTTC; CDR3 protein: CASSAGEDEVYGYTF
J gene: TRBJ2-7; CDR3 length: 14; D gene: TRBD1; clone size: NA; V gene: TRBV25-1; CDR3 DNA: TGTGCCAGCAGGTCAAGGACAGGGGGCTACGAGCAGTACTTC; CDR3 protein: CASRSRTGGYEQYF
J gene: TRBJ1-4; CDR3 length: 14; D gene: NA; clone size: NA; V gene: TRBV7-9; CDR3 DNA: TGTGCCAGCAGCCAGAAGGTGGGAGGAGAAAAACTGTTTTTT; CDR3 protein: CASSQKVGGEKLFF
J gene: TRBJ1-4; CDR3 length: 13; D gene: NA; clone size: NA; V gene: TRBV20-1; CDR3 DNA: TGCAGTGCTCATTCCAGGGTCCATGAAAAACTGTTTTTT; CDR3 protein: CSAHSRVHEKLFF
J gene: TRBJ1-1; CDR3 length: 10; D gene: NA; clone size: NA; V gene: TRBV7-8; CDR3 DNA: TGTGCCAGCAGAAACACTGAAGCTTTCTTT; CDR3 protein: CASRNTEAFF
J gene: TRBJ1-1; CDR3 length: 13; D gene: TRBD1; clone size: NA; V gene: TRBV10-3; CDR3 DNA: TGTGCCATCATTGCACAGGGGAGCACTGAAGCTTTCTTT; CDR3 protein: CAIIAQGSTEAFF
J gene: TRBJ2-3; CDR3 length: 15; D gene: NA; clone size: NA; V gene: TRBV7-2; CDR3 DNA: TGTGCCAGCAGCTGGGACTTCCAACGGACAGATACGCAGTATTTT; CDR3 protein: CASSWDFQRTDTQYF
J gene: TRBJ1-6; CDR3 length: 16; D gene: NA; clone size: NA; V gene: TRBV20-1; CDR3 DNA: TGCAGTGCTAGAGATGGGGAAGGACCGGGTCGGTCACCCCTCCACTTT; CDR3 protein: CSARDGEGPGRSPLHF
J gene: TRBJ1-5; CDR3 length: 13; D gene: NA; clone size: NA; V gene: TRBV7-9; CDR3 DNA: TGTGCCAGCAGCCCAGGGATATCTCAGCCCCAGCATTTT; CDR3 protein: CASSPGISQPQHF
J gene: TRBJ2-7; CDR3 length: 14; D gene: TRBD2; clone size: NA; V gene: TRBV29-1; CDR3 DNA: TGCAGCGTTTTGGCGGGAGGGCTTTTGAACGAGCAGTACTTC; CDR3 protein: CSVLAGGLLNEQYF
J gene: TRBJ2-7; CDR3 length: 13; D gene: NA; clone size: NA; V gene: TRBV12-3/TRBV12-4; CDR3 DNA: TGTGCCAGCAGTTTAAGGGACAACTACGAGCAGTACTTC; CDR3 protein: CASSLRDNYEQYF
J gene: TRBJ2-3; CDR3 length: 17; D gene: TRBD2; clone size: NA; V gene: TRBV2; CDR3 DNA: TGTGCCAGCAGTGAAAGTTCGTTCGGGGGGGCCACAGATACGCAGTATTTT; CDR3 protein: CASSESSFGGATDTQYF
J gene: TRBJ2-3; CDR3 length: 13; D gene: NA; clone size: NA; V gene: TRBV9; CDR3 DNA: TGTGCCAGCAGCGTAGAGGCCCCAGATACGCAGTATTTT; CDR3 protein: CASSVEAPDTQYF
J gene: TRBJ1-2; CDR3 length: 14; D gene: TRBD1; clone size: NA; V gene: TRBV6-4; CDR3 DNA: TGTGCCAGCAGTGAAATTTTAGGGGGCGATGGCTACACCTTC; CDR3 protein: CASSEILGGDGYTF
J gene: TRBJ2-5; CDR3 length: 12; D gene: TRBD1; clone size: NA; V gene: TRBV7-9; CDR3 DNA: TGTGCCAGCAGCTTCAGGGGGGAGACCCAGTACTTC; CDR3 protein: CASSFRGETQYF
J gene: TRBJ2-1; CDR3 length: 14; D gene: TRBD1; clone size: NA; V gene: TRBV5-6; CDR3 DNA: TGTGCCAGCAGCTTGGACAGGGGAAAGGATGAGCAGTTCTTC; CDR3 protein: CASSLDRGKDEQFF
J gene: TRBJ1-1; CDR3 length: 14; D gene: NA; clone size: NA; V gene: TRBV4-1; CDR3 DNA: TGCGCCAGCAGCCAAGATTTCGCGAACACTGAAGCTTTCTTT; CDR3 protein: CASSQDFANTEAFF
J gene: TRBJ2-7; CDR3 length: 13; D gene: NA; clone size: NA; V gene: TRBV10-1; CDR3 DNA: TGCGCCAGCAAAGGTTCCCCCTCCTACGAGCAGTACTTC; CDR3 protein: CASKGSPSYEQYF
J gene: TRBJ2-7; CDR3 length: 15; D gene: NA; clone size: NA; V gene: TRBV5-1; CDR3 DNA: TGCGCCAGCAGCTTGAGCGGGACAGCTATTTACGAGCAGTACTTC; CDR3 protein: CASSLSGTAIYEQYF
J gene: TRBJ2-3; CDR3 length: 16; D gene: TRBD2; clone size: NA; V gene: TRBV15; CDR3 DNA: TGTGCCACCAGCAGTCCGGTAGCGGGAGGTCCAGATACGCAGTATTTT; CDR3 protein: CATSSPVAGGPDTQYF
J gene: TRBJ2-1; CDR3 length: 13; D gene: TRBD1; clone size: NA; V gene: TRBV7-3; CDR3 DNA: TGTGCCAGCAGCCAGGGGGCTGGGAATGAGCAGTTCTTC; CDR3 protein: CASSQGAGNEQFF
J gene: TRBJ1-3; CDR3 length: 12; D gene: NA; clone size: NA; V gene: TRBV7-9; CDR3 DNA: TGTGCCAGCAGCGGGGGGGGAAACACCATATATTTT; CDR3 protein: CASSGGGNTIYF
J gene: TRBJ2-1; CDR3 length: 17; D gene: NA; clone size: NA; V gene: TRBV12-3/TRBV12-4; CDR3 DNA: TGTGCCAGCAGTTCCATCGGTGGACCTCGGGTTTACAATGAGCAGTTCTTC; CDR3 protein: CASSSIGGPRVYNEQFF
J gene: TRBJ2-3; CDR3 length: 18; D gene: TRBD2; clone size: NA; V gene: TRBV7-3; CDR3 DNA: TGTGCCAGCAGCGAGACTAGCGGGGGCGCAACTAGCACAGATACGCAGTATTTT; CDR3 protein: CASSETSGGATSTDTQYF
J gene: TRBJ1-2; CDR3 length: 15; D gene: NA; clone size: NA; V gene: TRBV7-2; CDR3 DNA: TGTGCCAGCAGCTCACCCCCGGGACGGCACTATGGCTACACCTTC; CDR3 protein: CASSSPPGRHYGYTF
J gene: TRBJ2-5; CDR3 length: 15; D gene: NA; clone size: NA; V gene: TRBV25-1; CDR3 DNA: TGTGCCAGCAGTCTTGGGGGCTCTATCCAAGAGACCCAGTACTTC; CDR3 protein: CASSLGGSIQETQYF
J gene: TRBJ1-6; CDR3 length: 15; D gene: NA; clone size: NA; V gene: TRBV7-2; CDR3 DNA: TGTGCCAGCACCGGGAGGGGCAGCCCTAATTCACCCCTCCACTTT; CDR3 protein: CASTGRGSPNSPLHF
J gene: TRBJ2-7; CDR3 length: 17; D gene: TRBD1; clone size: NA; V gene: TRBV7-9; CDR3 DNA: TGTGCCAGCAGCTTGTTTGGGTTGGTACAGGGGGCTGACGAGCAGTACTTC; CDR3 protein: CASSLFGLVQGADEQYF